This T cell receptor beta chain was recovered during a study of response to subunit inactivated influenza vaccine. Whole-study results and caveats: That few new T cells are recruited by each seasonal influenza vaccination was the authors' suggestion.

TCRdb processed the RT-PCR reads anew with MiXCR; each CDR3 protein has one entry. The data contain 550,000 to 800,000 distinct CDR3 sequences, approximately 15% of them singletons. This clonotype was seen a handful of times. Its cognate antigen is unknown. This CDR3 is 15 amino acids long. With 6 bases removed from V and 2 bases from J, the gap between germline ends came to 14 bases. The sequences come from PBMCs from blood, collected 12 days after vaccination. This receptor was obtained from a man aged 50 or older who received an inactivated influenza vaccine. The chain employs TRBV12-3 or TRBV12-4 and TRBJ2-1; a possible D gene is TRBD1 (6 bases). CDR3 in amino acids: CASSLTGFTYNEQFF. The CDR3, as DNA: TGTGCCAGCAGCCTGACAGGTTTCACCTACAATGAGCAGTTCTTC.